These 28 T cell receptor beta chains came from one sample sequenced in a study of T cells in Graves' hyperthyroidism and ophthalmopathy. Amplification of TCR beta CDR3 regions used RNA as the template. A first-round RT-PCR of the TCR CDR3 used the HTBI primer set. TCRdb re-called the multiplex PCR reads through MiXCR, storing one row per CDR3 protein. The sample lists around 190,000 distinct CDR3 sequences; less than 20% were seen once. Material: blood. The receptors here all came from a woman aged 45-65 years with Graves' hyperthyroidism.

This clonotype has only a few counts. This chain connects TRBV20-1 to TRBJ2-1, with TRBD2 as a possible D gene (5 bases). This CDR3 is 17 amino acids long. Germline V gene lookup returns CDR1 DFQATT and CDR2 SNEGSKA (reference sequence). The germline V and J ends were trimmed by 0 bases and 5 bases, with 20 bases remaining between them. In DNA form, the CDR3 reads TGCAGTGCTAGAGACCCCTCCCGTTGGGAGACCGACAATGAGCAGTTCTTC. This gives the protein CSARDPSRWETDNEQFF.

This clonotype was detected ten times or more. The CDR3 coding sequence is TGCGCCAGCAGCCGCTACCGGGACAATCCAGAGCGGGCTTTCTTT. It translates to CASSRYRDNPERAFF. This rearrangement joins TRBV5-1 to TRBJ1-1; D may be TRBD1 (6 bases). Germline CDR1 SGHRS, CDR2 YFSETQ. The CDR3 is 15 residues long. Trimming left V 4 bases short and J 11 bases short, with 24 bases between.

There are a few counts of this clonotype. This chain joins TRBV7-9 and TRBJ2-7; D call uncertain. The V end was cut by 5 bases, the J end by 4 bases, with 15 bases between. The V gene's germline CDR1 is SEHNR and CDR2 FQNEAQ (reference sequence). This CDR3 spans 14 amino acids. The CDR3 sequence: CASSVDRRTYEQYF. The CDR3 DNA reads as TGTGCCAGCAGCGTCGACCGAAGAACGTACGAGCAGTACTTC.

This clonotype was seen a few times. The chain recombines TRBV10-3 with TRBJ1-1, with a possible D match to TRBD1 (5 bases). Germline V gene data show CDR1 as ENHRY and CDR2 as SYGVKD. The CDR3 consists of 15 residues. Trimming left V 3 bases short and J 1 base short, with 12 bases between. This CDR3 is CAISETIGENTEAFF. The CDR3 nucleotides are TGTGCCATCAGTGAAACGATAGGGGAGAACACTGAAGCTTTCTTT.

This clonotype was observed many times. The chain couples TRBV19 to TRBJ2-1; D unresolved. V dropped 5 bases and J dropped 7 bases, with 12 bases sitting between them. Looked up from germline, CDR1 is LNHDA and CDR2 is SQIVND (reference sequence). This CDR3 region has 13 residues. The CDR3: CASSVTSWNEQFF. CDR3 in DNA: TGTGCCAGTAGTGTCACGAGCTGGAATGAGCAGTTCTTC.

This clonotype was seen repeatedly, ten times or more. V usage is TRBV6-1 and J usage is TRBJ1-3; 8 bases map to TRBD1. Germline V gene lookup returns CDR1 MNHNS and CDR2 SASEGT. V lost 3 bases, J lost 0 bases, and 7 bases stayed unmatched. This CDR3 region has 17 residues. The CDR3 sequence is CASSDKGTGSSGNTIYF. CDR3 nucleotide sequence: TGTGCCAGCAGTGATAAAGGGACAGGAAGCTCTGGAAACACCATATATTTT.

This clonotype was counted between two and nine times. This chain connects TRBV27 to TRBJ2-5; 15 bases fit TRBD2. The CDR3 is 17 amino acids. With V trimmed by 3 bases and J by 5 bases, 7 bases remained unmatched. CDR1 is MNHEY and CDR2 is SMNVEV in the germline V gene (reference sequence). For the CDR3, the DNA is TGTGCCAGCAGTTTCGGACTAGCGGGAGGGCTCGGGGAGACCCAGTACTTC. This translates into CASSFGLAGGLGETQYF.

There are a few counts of this clonotype. This sequence may be a read error, since a much larger clone differs from it by one base. The chain recombines TRBV2 with TRBJ2-5; 7 bases align to TRBD2. Germline V CDR1 and CDR2: SNHLY, FYNNEI. The junction had 4 bases not matched to a gene; V was cut back by 1 base and J by 5 bases. This CDR3 has 14 residues. The CDR3 loop reads CASSEEVGGETQYF. The DNA for the CDR3 is TGTGCCAGCAGTGAAGAGGTCGGGGGGGAGACCCAGTACTTC.

J is TRBJ2-7 and V is TRBV5-1, with 8 bases fitting TRBD1. CDR1 is SGHRS, CDR2 YFSETQ, per germline. The ends lost 1 base at V and 6 bases at J; junction bases unmatched: 6. The CDR3 runs 14 residues. CDR3 nucleotide sequence: TGCGCCAGCAGCTTGCAAACAGGGGGTGTCGAGCAGTACTTC. It yields the protein CASSLQTGGVEQYF.

The chain has TRBV20-1 and TRBJ2-2; D not resolved. There are 11 residues in the CDR3. Deletions cut 5 bases from V and 7 bases from J, with 8 bases between. Looked up from germline, CDR1 is DFQATT and CDR2 is SNEGSKA (reference sequence). CDR3 sequence reads: CSAGNGGELFF. Written as DNA, the CDR3 is TGCAGTGCTGGAAATGGCGGGGAGCTGTTTTTT.

The chain carries TRBV30 and TRBJ2-1, with D maybe TRBD2 (6 bases). V lost 4 bases, J lost 5 bases, and 21 bases lay in between. This CDR3 contains 16 residues. CDR1 and CDR2 (germline): GTSNPN, SVGIG (reference sequence). This chain's CDR3 is CAWTPLRREFHNEQFF. CDR3 nucleotides: TGTGCCTGGACCCCTTTGCGGCGGGAATTCCACAATGAGCAGTTCTTC.

This clonotype was detected once. The chain links TRBV5-4 to TRBJ2-1, with TRBD2 matching over 7 bases. Trimming cost V 0 bases and J 0 bases; bases outside gene matches: 3. Germline V gene sequence: CDR1 SGHNT, CDR2 YYREEE (reference sequence). CDR3 length: 16 amino acids. The CDR3 here is CASSLGSGPSYNEQFF. The CDR3 bases are TGTGCCAGCAGCTTGGGTAGCGGGCCCTCCTACAATGAGCAGTTCTTC.

This clonotype was seen many times. V is TRBV11-1 and J is TRBJ2-3; D is perhaps TRBD1 or TRBD2 (6 bases each). The CDR3 sequence is 13 residues long. Trimming removed 5 bases at V and 6 bases at J, with 12 bases between. CDR1 and CDR2 (germline): SGHAT, FQDESV (reference sequence). CDR3 DNA sequence: TGTGCCAGCAGCATAGGGGGGCATGATACGCAGTATTTT. It is translated as CASSIGGHDTQYF.

Many counts were recorded for this clonotype. This chain links TRBV5-1 with TRBJ2-7, with 8 nucleotides matching TRBD1. The CDR3 contains 12 residues. Trimming took 3 bases from V and 6 from J; bases not matched to a gene: 2. Germline CDR1 reads SGHRS; CDR2 reads YFSETQ. The CDR3 sequence is CASSSDRGEQYF. CDR3 sequence (DNA): TGCGCCAGCAGCTCCGACAGGGGCGAGCAGTACTTC.

This clonotype was found many times. The chain couples TRBV20-1 to TRBJ2-3; 10 nucleotides agree with TRBD2. Trimming at V came to 3 bases and at J to 2 bases, leaving 5 bases not matched to a gene. CDR1 is DFQATT and CDR2 is SNEGSKA in the germline V gene (reference sequence). There are 15 residues in the CDR3. As DNA, the CDR3 is TGCAGTGCTAGTCGGGGACTAGCGACCACAGATACGCAGTATTTT. Residues: CSASRGLATTDTQYF.

In its sample, this clonotype was seen many times. The rearrangement joins TRBV7-9 to TRBJ2-1; a possible D gene is TRBD2 (5 bases). Germline V gives CDR1 SEHNR, CDR2 FQNEAQ (reference sequence). Between the trimmed V and J ends, which lost 1 base and 4 bases, there was a span of 11 bases. The CDR3 has 15 amino acids. The CDR3 DNA sequence: TGTGCCAGCAGCTTAGTAACGGGAATGTACAATGAGCAGTTCTTC. As protein: CASSLVTGMYNEQFF.

This clonotype was counted many times. V usage is TRBV6-2 or TRBV6-3 and J usage is TRBJ2-3; D is uncertain. CDR1 and CDR2 from the germline V gene are MNHEY and SVGEGT. The V end was cut by 5 bases, the J end by 5 bases, with 17 bases between. The CDR3 has 15 amino acids. CDR3 protein: CASSPESAVIDTQYF. The CDR3 region has the DNA TGTGCCAGCAGTCCGGAGTCAGCCGTGATAGATACGCAGTATTTT.

The J gene is TRBJ2-5, the V gene TRBV3-1; D may be TRBD2 (6 bases). The length of the CDR3 is 14 residues. The V end lost 4 bases, the J end lost 2 bases, and 11 bases lay between the germline ends. Germline V CDR1 and CDR2: LGHDT, YNNKEL (reference sequence). CDR3 loop: CASSRSGNQETQYF. CDR3 nucleotides: TGTGCCAGCAGCCGTAGCGGAAATCAAGAGACCCAGTACTTC.

This clonotype was seen repeatedly, ten times or more. V usage is TRBV12-3 or TRBV12-4 and J usage is TRBJ1-1; D remains unclear. Trimming cost V 3 bases and J 1 base, with 6 bases left between them. CDR3 length: 13 residues. In DNA form, the CDR3 reads TGTGCCAGCAGTTTGGTAGGGAACACTGAAGCTTTCTTT. The encoded protein is CASSLVGNTEAFF.

In its sample, this clonotype was seen many times. The CDR3 DNA reads as TGTGCCACCAGTGATGCCTCAATAGCTAACTATGGCTACACCTTC. Amino acids: CATSDASIANYGYTF. The V call is TRBV24-1, the J call TRBJ1-2; D call uncertain. Looked up from germline, CDR1 is KGHDR and CDR2 is SFDVKD. V dropped 3 bases and J dropped 0 bases, with 10 bases sitting between them. CDR3 length equals 15 residues.

There are many counts of this clonotype. The chain links TRBV11-3 to TRBJ1-1; D is ambiguous. Trimming pared 4 bases from V and 4 bases from J, leaving 16 bases between. Germline lookup yields CDR1 SGHNT and CDR2 YENEEA. This CDR3 contains 15 residues. CDR3 in DNA: TGTGCCAGCAGCTCAGGACTCGCCTTGGTCACTGAAGCTTTCTTT. This gives the protein CASSSGLALVTEAFF.

The rearrangement links TRBV6-6 to TRBJ1-2, with 9 bases lining up with TRBD1. The CDR3 has 16 amino acids. The V gene's germline CDR1 is MNHNY and CDR2 SVGAGI (reference sequence). V lost 2 bases to trimming and J lost 0 bases; unmatched junction nucleotides: 4. The CDR3 sequence: CASSYGTGPANYGYTF. As DNA, the CDR3 is TGTGCCAGCAGTTACGGGACAGGGCCTGCTAACTATGGCTACACCTTC.

Turning to this clonotype: A single base separates this from a much larger clone, so it may be a read error. CDR3 DNA: TGTGCCAGCAGATCCCAGCTGAGCAATCAGCCCCAGTATTTT. Translating it yields CASRSQLSNQPQYF. The chain is built from TRBV6-1 and TRBJ1-5; D is ambiguous. The end of the DNA is better explained by TRBJ2-3, so the J call may be wrong. Germline CDR1 MNHNS, CDR2 SASEGT. The CDR3 contains 14 residues.

This clonotype was picked up a small number of times. The chain employs TRBV5-1 and TRBJ1-2; D may be TRBD1 (6 bases). This CDR3 comprises 21 residues. Germline CDR1 is SGHRS and CDR2 is YFSETQ. The V end was cut by 2 bases, the J end by 5 bases, with 34 bases between. Here the CDR3 DNA reads TGCGCCAGCAGCTTCGGGGCAGGGGAGATTGTTGGGAATCCGACCCGGTATGGCTACACCTTC. This gives the protein CASSFGAGEIVGNPTRYGYTF.

This clonotype was detected ten times or more. The chain has TRBV7-2 and TRBJ1-4, with TRBD1 matching over 9 bases. Germline assignment: CDR1 SGHTA and CDR2 FQGNSA. CDR3 length equals 18 residues. After removal of 1 base from V and 4 bases from J, the junction contained 10 bases not matched to a gene. DNA of the CDR3: TGTGCCAGCAGCTTAGTTGTGGACAGGGGCCGAGATAATGAAAAACTGTTTTTT. Protein sequence: CASSLVVDRGRDNEKLFF.

This clonotype was detected ten times or more. The chain joins TRBV7-9 to TRBJ2-3, with TRBD1 as a possible D gene (5 bases). Germline V lookup: CDR1 SEHNR, CDR2 FQNEAQ (reference sequence). With 8 bases removed from V and 6 bases from J, the gap between germline ends came to 15 bases. The CDR3 is made up of 13 amino acids. The CDR3 sequence: CASRAAGLDTQYF. The DNA of the CDR3 is TGTGCCAGCCGGGCGGCAGGGTTGGATACGCAGTATTTT.

This clonotype was counted between two and nine times. J is TRBJ2-7 and V is TRBV28, with D unresolved. V lost 3 bases, J lost 5 bases, and 8 bases lay in between. The CDR3 consists of 12 residues. Germline lookup yields CDR1 MDHEN and CDR2 SYDVKM. The CDR3 reads CASSFFFDEQYF. The CDR3 DNA is TGTGCCAGCAGTTTTTTCTTCGACGAGCAGTACTTC.

This clonotype has a count of ten or more. The chain recombines TRBV28 with TRBJ2-3, with D possibly matching TRBD2 (5 bases). The germline CDR1 and CDR2 sequences are MDHEN and SYDVKM. V dropped 7 bases and J dropped 4 bases, with 21 bases sitting between them. The CDR3 spans 16 residues. The CDR3 region is CASKHPLRKRADTQYF. CDR3 nucleotide sequence: TGTGCCAGCAAACACCCTCTACGGAAGAGGGCAGATACGCAGTATTTT.